This T cell receptor beta chain derives from a study of T-cell reconstitution after alpha-beta-depleted transplantation in children. TCRbeta library preparation incorporated unique molecular identifiers. TCRdb called the PCR reads again in MiXCR, with one record for every CDR3 protein. The repertoire holds 150,000 to 250,000 distinct CDR3 sequences, roughly 15% seen once, with roughly an eighth in the top ten. This clonotype was seen many times. This CDR3 is built from 15 residues. V gave up 6 bases and J gave up 6 bases, with 20 bases separating them. Germline CDR1 is DFQATT and CDR2 is SNEGSKA (reference sequence).

This chain uses TRBV20-1 with TRBJ1-4; maybe TRBD1 (5 bases). This clonotype was sampled from a human donor who donated a stem cell graft to a child with acute lymphoblastic leukemia. The specimen comprised PBMCs from the stem cell graft donor, sampled from the stem cell graft. CDR3 protein: CSAPSMMDMDEKLFF. CDR3 DNA: TGCAGTGCCCCGTCGATGATGGACATGGATGAAAAACTGTTTTTT.